This record covers a single T cell receptor beta chain. Its antigen is undetermined. Profiling relied on immunoSEQ multiplex PCR, and the TCRdb table lists in-frame clones only, not all of them. The data show tens of thousands of clones, around 87% seen once. Germline V gene lookup returns CDR1 SGHAT and CDR2 FQNNGV. Trimming cost V 5 bases and J 4 bases; bases outside gene matches: 4. The CDR3 sequence is 14 residues long. This sample stems from a study of T cells in localized non-small cell lung cancer. Regarding the study as a whole: Detection in adjacent lung was observed for a median 57 of the top 100 tumor clones. Of the tissues analyzed, uninvolved adjacent lung showed maximal T cell clonality, greater than tumor. Heterogeneity is still possible, as just one tumor region was sequenced. Higher blood T cell density went with longer overall survival.

The chain has TRBV11-2 and TRBJ2-7, with 11 positions matching TRBD1. The sample in question was peripheral blood, obtained before any cancer treatment. The sequence came from a man between 18 and 55 years old with stage I lung adenocarcinoma. The DNA for the CDR3 is TGTGCCAGCAGCAAGGGACAGGGGGGTTACGAGCAGTACTTC. Translation: CASSKGQGGYEQYF. Full variable domain (outside the CDR3, taken from reference TRBV11-2 and TRBJ2-7): EAGVAQSPRYKIIEKRQSVAFWCNPISGHATLYWYQQILGQGPKLLIQFQNNGVVDDSQLPKDRFSAERLKGVDSTLKIQPAKLEDSAVYLCASSKGQGGYEQYFGPGTRLTVT.